This is a list of T cell receptor beta chains from one sample in a study of blood T cell repertoires in COVID-19. Clones were sequenced by immunoSEQ multiplex PCR, and TCRdb holds only the in-frame ones, with some missing. The data show 300,000 or so clones, with 89% seen just once and under 6.5% held by the top ten. What was sequenced was peripheral blood. These TCRs come from a man aged 18 to 30 who had recovered from COVID-19. The CDR3 runs from the conserved cysteine through the conserved F or W.

v_call: TRBV14
cdr3_aa: CASSQMDRGFSGANVLTF

v_call: TRBV6-2/TRBV6-3
cdr3_aa: CASSLTGDYGYTF

v_call: TRBV7-9
cdr3_aa: CASSEGQAGEQFF

v_call: TRBV18
cdr3_aa: CASSRGGDTEAFF

v_call: TRBV6-5
cdr3_aa: CASSSGQVREQYF

v_call: TRBV6-1
cdr3_aa: CASSEALVGRSGNTIYF

v_call: TRBV6-5
cdr3_aa: CASSYQASGYGYTF

v_call: TRBV5-1
cdr3_aa: CASSPIRQGSGTDTQYF

v_call: TRBV24-1
cdr3_aa: CATSEGRQGGETQYF

v_call: TRBV7-9
cdr3_aa: CASSEGTEAFF

v_call: TRBV4-3
cdr3_aa: CASSPQFVNYGYTF

v_call: TRBV4-1
cdr3_aa: CASSQVSGGAGYEQYF

v_call: TRBV6-1
cdr3_aa: CASSDGQASINSPLHF

v_call: TRBV27
cdr3_aa: CASSFPGTGASDTQYF

v_call: TRBV4-2
cdr3_aa: CASSKTGGFHEQYF

v_call: TRBV5-1
cdr3_aa: CASSPSGTSGTGELFF

v_call: TRBV7-9
cdr3_aa: CASSKRRDEQFF

v_call: TRBV19
cdr3_aa: CASKEGLAGGRDEQFF

v_call: TRBV2
cdr3_aa: CASSEGQGPYGYTF

v_call: TRBV7-9
cdr3_aa: CASSQRQGNSPLHF

v_call: TRBV4-3
cdr3_aa: CASSQDWTGSYEQYF

v_call: TRBV6-2/TRBV6-3
cdr3_aa: CASSYGGTLYGYTF

v_call: TRBV3-1/TRBV3-2
cdr3_aa: CASSLTTGGPSFGNTIYF

v_call: TRBV7-9
cdr3_aa: CASSLGTVSLWGYTF

v_call: TRBV4-3
cdr3_aa: CASSQDRYEFYEQYF

v_call: TRBV7-9
cdr3_aa: CASSHNRQGVGSPLHF

v_call: TRBV4-1
cdr3_aa: CASSQGGRTSWFLETQYF

v_call: TRBV10-1
cdr3_aa: CAGSGPISEYF

v_call: TRBV5-6
cdr3_aa: CASSLAFGGPQETQYF

v_call: TRBV19
cdr3_aa: CASRDGLAADTQYF

v_call: TRBV5-4
cdr3_aa: CASSLGQGAPYEQYF

v_call: TRBV9
cdr3_aa: CASSAGGETPF

v_call: TRBV7-9
cdr3_aa: CASLATGENTGELFF

v_call: TRBV3-1/TRBV3-2
cdr3_aa: CASSQRRLLTGELFF

v_call: TRBV7-3
cdr3_aa: CASSQDRGSGEAFF

v_call: TRBV5-1
cdr3_aa: CASSLTGTANTGELFF

v_call: TRBV5-1
cdr3_aa: CASSLSLSGANVLTF

v_call: TRBV5-5
cdr3_aa: CASSLRGTGAPPYEQYF

v_call: TRBV6-2/TRBV6-3
cdr3_aa: CASSLWDSTYEQYF

v_call: TRBV20-1
cdr3_aa: CSASDRGRNQPQHF

v_call: TRBV7-2
cdr3_aa: CASSFPWTGTTGELFF

v_call: TRBV6-6
cdr3_aa: CASSRADRIRSQPQHF

v_call: TRBV4-3
cdr3_aa: CASSQRRPDYLGNEQFF

v_call: TRBV5-4
cdr3_aa: CASSAPIAGGTNTGELFF

v_call: TRBV21-1
cdr3_aa: CASSEGDRGRSLGGYSNQPQHF

v_call: TRBV29-1
cdr3_aa: CSVGPLAGAYEQYF

v_call: TRBV10-2
cdr3_aa: CASSESADSTDTQYF

v_call: TRBV5-1
cdr3_aa: CASSPSGRNTEAFF

v_call: TRBV5-8
cdr3_aa: CASSLGPSSYEQYF

v_call: TRBV13
cdr3_aa: CASSLTRAPYEQYF

v_call: TRBV11-2
cdr3_aa: CASSPRLAGGQETQYF

v_call: TRBV10-3
cdr3_aa: CAIEAGQNTEAFF

v_call: TRBV19
cdr3_aa: CASRSTDSAADTQYF

v_call: TRBV6-5
cdr3_aa: CASSYSRRGNEQFF

v_call: TRBV6-6
cdr3_aa: CASSPEQGIKETQYF

v_call: TRBV5-1
cdr3_aa: CASSLGIGGLNSPLHF

v_call: TRBV9
cdr3_aa: CASSGPGTSHNEQFF

v_call: TRBV4-3
cdr3_aa: CASSQDRTGLFF

v_call: TRBV5-1
cdr3_aa: CASSLGGGTIKYNEQFF

v_call: TRBV7-9
cdr3_aa: CASKDREVDEQFF